The 23 T cell receptor beta chains presented below share a single source sample, sequenced in a study of PD-1 blockade in classical Hodgkin lymphoma. All trial patients relapsed after autologous stem cell transplantation. Isolation of CD4+ T cells from thawed PBMCs was performed by magnetic negative selection. TCRdb's copy holds only in-frame clones and misses some; the assay was immunoSEQ multiplex PCR. The data show about 35,000 clones, with about nine tenths seen just once and roughly 0.23% held by the top ten. The sequencing used CD4+ T cells from blood, collected at baseline. The receptors shown here come from a human donor with classical Hodgkin lymphoma.

The genes are TRBV5-1 and TRBJ2-1; tentative D call: TRBD1 (5 bases). This CDR3 spans 15 amino acids. V shed 2 bases and J shed 0 bases, with 9 bases lying between them. Germline CDR1 and CDR2: SGHRS and YFSETQ. Written as DNA, the CDR3 is TGCGCCAGCAGCTTAGCGCAGGGCTCCTACAATGAGCAGTTCTTC. It is translated as CASSLAQGSYNEQFF.

The chain is built from TRBV28 and TRBJ1-2, with D perhaps matching TRBD1 (5 bases). The CDR3 covers 16 residues. Trimming shortened V by 5 bases and J by 1 base, and 17 bases separated the two germline ends. CDR1 is MDHEN and CDR2 is SYDVKM in the germline V gene. The CDR3 spells CASSAPMGGDNYGYTF. CDR3 nucleotides: TGTGCCAGCAGTGCCCCCATGGGGGGGGATAACTATGGCTACACCTTC.

The V and J genes are TRBV2 and TRBJ2-7; 8 bases are a match to TRBD1. Germline loops: CDR1 SNHLY, CDR2 FYNNEI. The length of the CDR3 is 14 residues. After removal of 7 bases from V and 7 bases from J, the junction contained 12 bases not matched to a gene. Written as DNA, the CDR3 is TGTGCCAGCATGTACGCGACAGGGGTCGGAGAGCAGTACTTC. Translated, it gives CASMYATGVGEQYF. The entire variable domain, with the rest obtained from reference TRBV2 and TRBJ2-7, is as follows: EPEVTQTPSHQVTQMGQEVILRCVPISNHLYFYWYRQILGQKVEFLVSFYNNEISEKSEIFDDQFSVERPDGSNFTLKIRSTKLEDSAMYFCASMYATGVGEQYFGPGTRLTVT.

This clone was found a few times. The chain combines TRBV6-5 with TRBJ2-7; D is ambiguous. Germline values: CDR1 MNHEY, CDR2 SVGAGI. The V gene lost 0 bases and the J gene lost 3 bases, with 15 bases spanning the gap. The CDR3 covers 16 residues. CDR3 nucleotides: TGTGCCAGCAGTTACTCGGATGCCATTGCGGTCTACGAGCAGTACTTC. Its protein is CASSYSDAIAVYEQYF.

The DNA of the CDR3 is TGTGCCAGCAGCGCCCCCGGGACTACCCACACAGATACGCAGTATTTT. Translated: CASSAPGTTHTDTQYF. V is TRBV2 and J is TRBJ2-3; 7 bases are shared with TRBD2. The junction had 11 bases not matched to a gene; V was cut back by 6 bases and J by 2 bases. Germline values: CDR1 SNHLY, CDR2 FYNNEI. This CDR3 is built from 16 residues.

In this sample, this clone turned up once. DNA for the CDR3: TGCGCCAGCAGCTTGCTCCAGGGGCTTAACACTGAAGCTTTCTTT. It encodes CASSLLQGLNTEAFF. This rearrangement joins TRBV5-1 to TRBJ1-1, with a tentative D call TRBD1 (6 bases). CDR3 length equals 15 residues. V lost 1 base to trimming and J lost 2 bases, with 12 bases between them. Germline-derived CDR1 and CDR2 are SGHRS and YFSETQ.

This clone was seen a few times. Other DNA sequences within the sample encode an identical CDR3. The chain is built from TRBV19 and TRBJ1-5; D is ambiguous. Trimming removed 6 bases from V and 7 bases from J, with 13 bases in between. In germline, CDR1 is LNHDA, CDR2 SQIVND (reference sequence). This CDR3 comprises 13 residues. The CDR3 region is CASSQGKKQPQHF. As DNA, the CDR3 is TGTGCCAGTAGCCAAGGCAAGAAACAGCCCCAGCATTTT.

The chain recombines TRBV30 with TRBJ2-1, with a possible D match to TRBD2 (6 bases). Germline V lookup: CDR1 GTSNPN, CDR2 SVGIG (reference sequence). The V end was cut by 2 bases, the J end by 6 bases, with 17 bases between. The CDR3 is 15 amino acids. The CDR3 loop reads CAWSLGAGIGNEQFF. CDR3 coding DNA: TGTGCCTGGAGTCTCGGGGCGGGAATCGGCAATGAGCAGTTCTTC.

This chain links TRBV19 with TRBJ2-1, with 11 bases aligning to TRBD2. CDR1 is LNHDA and CDR2 is SQIVND in the germline V gene (reference sequence). Losses at the gene ends were 4 bases for V and 7 bases for J; bases not matched to a gene: 3. The length of the CDR3 is 14 residues. As DNA, the CDR3 is TGTGCCAGTAGTAAGGGGACTAGCGGTAATGAGCAGTTCTTC. This translates into CASSKGTSGNEQFF. The full variable domain, with the rest looked up from reference TRBV19 and TRBJ2-1, is DGGITQSPKYLFRKEGQNVTLSCEQNLNHDAMYWYRQDPGQGLRLIYYSQIVNDFQKGDIAEGYSVSREKKESFPLTVTSAQKNPTAFYLCASSKGTSGNEQFFGPGTRLTVL.

This clone was detected once. J is TRBJ1-4 and V is TRBV2; a weak D match, TRBD1 (6 bases). Trimming cost V 6 bases and J 0 bases, with 8 bases left between them. The CDR3 has 14 amino acids. The germline V gene has CDR1 SNHLY and CDR2 FYNNEI. The CDR3 is CASRTGTTNEKLFF. For the CDR3, the DNA is TGTGCCAGCAGAACAGGGACAACTAATGAAAAACTGTTTTTT.

In this sample, this clone turned up once. The rearrangement joins TRBV5-1 to TRBJ1-3; D ambiguous. Trimming pared 0 bases from V and 6 bases from J, leaving 16 bases between. This CDR3 is 16 amino acids long. Germline CDR1 reads SGHRS; CDR2 reads YFSETQ. CDR3 residues: CASSLGPQIRINTIYF. The CDR3 coding sequence is TGCGCCAGCAGCTTGGGGCCACAGATCCGAATAAACACCATATATTTT.

CDR3 DNA: TGTGCCAGCAGTGATCGCAGGGGGACTGAAGCTTTCTTT. Protein sequence: CASSDRRGTEAFF. The chain has TRBV6-4 and TRBJ1-1; 7 bases align to TRBD1. The CDR3 has 13 residues. V lost 3 bases and J lost 5; bases outside the gene matches: 3. The V gene's germline CDR1 is MRHNA and CDR2 SNTAGT.

This sequence joins TRBV1 and TRBJ1-2. TRBV1 corresponds to a pseudogene. The CDR3 is made up of 14 amino acids. The CDR3 DNA reads as TGCACCAGCAGCCAAGTCCAGGGACCCTATGGCTACACCTTC. Amino acid sequence: CTSSQVQGPYGYTF.

This chain connects TRBV6-6 to TRBJ2-7; a possible D gene is TRBD2 (6 bases). Germline values: CDR1 MNHNY, CDR2 SVGAGI (reference sequence). V shed 3 bases and J shed 3 bases, with 12 bases lying between them. CDR3 length: 14 residues. As DNA, the CDR3 is TGTGCCAGCAGTTATGGAGGGTCAGGCTACGAGCAGTACTTC. Translated: CASSYGGSGYEQYF.

The chain couples TRBV27 to TRBJ2-3; D may be TRBD2 (5 bases). The V end was cut by 6 bases, the J end by 2 bases, with 15 bases between. CDR3 length: 15 amino acids. Germline V gene data show CDR1 as MNHEY and CDR2 as SMNVEV (reference sequence). CDR3 region: CASSPVLGVTDTQYF. CDR3 coding DNA: TGTGCCAGCAGCCCCGTATTGGGAGTCACAGATACGCAGTATTTT.

This chain connects TRBV7-9 to TRBJ2-7, with TRBD2 matching over 8 bases. The CDR3 contains 15 residues. Trimming took 5 bases from V and 6 from J; bases not matched to a gene: 12. Germline values: CDR1 SEHNR, CDR2 FQNEAQ (reference sequence). The CDR3 reads CASSPVAGPQGEQYF. CDR3 nucleotide sequence: TGTGCCAGCAGCCCGGTAGCGGGACCTCAGGGCGAGCAGTACTTC.

The J gene is TRBJ2-1, the V gene TRBV9; the D is unclear. CDR3 length: 18 amino acids. V shed 0 bases and J shed 0 bases, with 16 bases lying between them. Germline-derived CDR1 and CDR2 are SGDLS and YYNGEE. The CDR3 DNA sequence: TGTGCCAGCAGCGTAGCTGGGCGTACGCGGAGCTCCTACAATGAGCAGTTCTTC. Its protein product is CASSVAGRTRSSYNEQFF.

The gene calls are TRBV2 and TRBJ2-2; TRBD1 matches at 9 bases. Germline loops: CDR1 SNHLY, CDR2 FYNNEI. This CDR3 has 14 residues. With V trimmed by 6 bases and J by 7 bases, 6 bases remained unmatched. DNA for the CDR3: TGTGCCAGCAGCTTTACGACAGGGGGCGGGGAGCTGTTTTTT. Translation gives CASSFTTGGGELFF.

In its sample, this clone was seen once. This chain joins TRBV5-5 and TRBJ1-5; D is unresolved. The CDR3 has 15 residues. Germline V lookup: CDR1 SGHKS, CDR2 YYEKEE (reference sequence). The V and J ends lost 0 bases and 7 bases respectively, with 14 bases between them. CDR3 nucleotide sequence: TGTGCCAGCAGCTTGGCCCTCGACTCCAGGCAGCCCCAGCATTTT. Translated, it gives CASSLALDSRQPQHF. Looking up the rest from reference TRBV5-5 and TRBJ1-5 gives the full variable domain: DAGVTQSPTHLIKTRGQQVTLRCSPISGHKSVSWYQQVLGQGPQFIFQYYEKEERGRGNFPDRFSARQFPNYSSELNVNALLLGDSALYLCASSLALDSRQPQHFGDGTRLSIL.

This rearrangement joins TRBV5-4 to TRBJ2-3; the match to TRBD2 covers 15 bases. With V trimmed by 4 bases and J by 1 base, 7 bases remained unmatched. Germline CDR1 reads SGHNT; CDR2 reads YYREEE (reference sequence). This CDR3 spans 18 amino acids. The CDR3 region is CASSPRRTSGRGTDTQYF. CDR3 DNA: TGTGCCAGCAGCCCGCGCCGGACTAGCGGGAGGGGCACAGATACGCAGTATTTT.

The V and J genes are TRBV9 and TRBJ2-7; 10 nucleotides line up with TRBD1. CDR3 length: 15 residues. Germline V CDR1 and CDR2: SGDLS, YYNGEE. The V segment lost 4 bases and the J segment 3 bases; nucleotides outside the gene matches: 7. The CDR3 sequence: CASSLRQGANYEQYF. CDR3 DNA sequence: TGTGCCAGCAGCCTCCGACAGGGGGCAAACTACGAGCAGTACTTC.

The chain carries TRBV28 and TRBJ1-2; D unclear. Germline V CDR1 and CDR2: MDHEN, SYDVKM. This CDR3 is 14 amino acids long. The germline V and J ends were trimmed by 6 bases and 3 bases, with 14 bases remaining between them. The CDR3 region is CASSFPAVYYGYTF. The CDR3 DNA sequence: TGTGCCAGCAGCTTTCCGGCCGTATACTATGGCTACACCTTC.

V gene TRBV7-3 combines with J gene TRBJ2-3; D is possibly TRBD1 or TRBD2 (5 bases each). V was cut by 2 bases and J by 4 bases, with 13 bases left in between. The germline CDR1 and CDR2 sequences are SGHTA and FQGTGA. The CDR3 is made up of 15 amino acids. CDR3 sequence reads: CASSLGGTPADTQYF. The CDR3 DNA is TGTGCCAGCAGCTTAGGGGGAACCCCGGCAGATACGCAGTATTTT.